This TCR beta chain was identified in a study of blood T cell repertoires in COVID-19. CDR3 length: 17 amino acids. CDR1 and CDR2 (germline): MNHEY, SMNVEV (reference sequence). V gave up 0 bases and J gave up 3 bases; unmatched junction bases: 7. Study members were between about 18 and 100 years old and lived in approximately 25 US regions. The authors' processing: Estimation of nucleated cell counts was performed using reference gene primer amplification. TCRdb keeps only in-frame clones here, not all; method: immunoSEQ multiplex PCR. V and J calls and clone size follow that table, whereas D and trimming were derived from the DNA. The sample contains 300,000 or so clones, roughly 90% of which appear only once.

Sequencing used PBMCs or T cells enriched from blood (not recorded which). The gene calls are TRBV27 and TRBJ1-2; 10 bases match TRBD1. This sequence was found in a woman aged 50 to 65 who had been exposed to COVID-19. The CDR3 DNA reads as TGTGCCAGCAGTTTATCGGGGGGGACAGGGGTGGACTATGGCTACACCTTC. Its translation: CASSLSGGTGVDYGYTF.